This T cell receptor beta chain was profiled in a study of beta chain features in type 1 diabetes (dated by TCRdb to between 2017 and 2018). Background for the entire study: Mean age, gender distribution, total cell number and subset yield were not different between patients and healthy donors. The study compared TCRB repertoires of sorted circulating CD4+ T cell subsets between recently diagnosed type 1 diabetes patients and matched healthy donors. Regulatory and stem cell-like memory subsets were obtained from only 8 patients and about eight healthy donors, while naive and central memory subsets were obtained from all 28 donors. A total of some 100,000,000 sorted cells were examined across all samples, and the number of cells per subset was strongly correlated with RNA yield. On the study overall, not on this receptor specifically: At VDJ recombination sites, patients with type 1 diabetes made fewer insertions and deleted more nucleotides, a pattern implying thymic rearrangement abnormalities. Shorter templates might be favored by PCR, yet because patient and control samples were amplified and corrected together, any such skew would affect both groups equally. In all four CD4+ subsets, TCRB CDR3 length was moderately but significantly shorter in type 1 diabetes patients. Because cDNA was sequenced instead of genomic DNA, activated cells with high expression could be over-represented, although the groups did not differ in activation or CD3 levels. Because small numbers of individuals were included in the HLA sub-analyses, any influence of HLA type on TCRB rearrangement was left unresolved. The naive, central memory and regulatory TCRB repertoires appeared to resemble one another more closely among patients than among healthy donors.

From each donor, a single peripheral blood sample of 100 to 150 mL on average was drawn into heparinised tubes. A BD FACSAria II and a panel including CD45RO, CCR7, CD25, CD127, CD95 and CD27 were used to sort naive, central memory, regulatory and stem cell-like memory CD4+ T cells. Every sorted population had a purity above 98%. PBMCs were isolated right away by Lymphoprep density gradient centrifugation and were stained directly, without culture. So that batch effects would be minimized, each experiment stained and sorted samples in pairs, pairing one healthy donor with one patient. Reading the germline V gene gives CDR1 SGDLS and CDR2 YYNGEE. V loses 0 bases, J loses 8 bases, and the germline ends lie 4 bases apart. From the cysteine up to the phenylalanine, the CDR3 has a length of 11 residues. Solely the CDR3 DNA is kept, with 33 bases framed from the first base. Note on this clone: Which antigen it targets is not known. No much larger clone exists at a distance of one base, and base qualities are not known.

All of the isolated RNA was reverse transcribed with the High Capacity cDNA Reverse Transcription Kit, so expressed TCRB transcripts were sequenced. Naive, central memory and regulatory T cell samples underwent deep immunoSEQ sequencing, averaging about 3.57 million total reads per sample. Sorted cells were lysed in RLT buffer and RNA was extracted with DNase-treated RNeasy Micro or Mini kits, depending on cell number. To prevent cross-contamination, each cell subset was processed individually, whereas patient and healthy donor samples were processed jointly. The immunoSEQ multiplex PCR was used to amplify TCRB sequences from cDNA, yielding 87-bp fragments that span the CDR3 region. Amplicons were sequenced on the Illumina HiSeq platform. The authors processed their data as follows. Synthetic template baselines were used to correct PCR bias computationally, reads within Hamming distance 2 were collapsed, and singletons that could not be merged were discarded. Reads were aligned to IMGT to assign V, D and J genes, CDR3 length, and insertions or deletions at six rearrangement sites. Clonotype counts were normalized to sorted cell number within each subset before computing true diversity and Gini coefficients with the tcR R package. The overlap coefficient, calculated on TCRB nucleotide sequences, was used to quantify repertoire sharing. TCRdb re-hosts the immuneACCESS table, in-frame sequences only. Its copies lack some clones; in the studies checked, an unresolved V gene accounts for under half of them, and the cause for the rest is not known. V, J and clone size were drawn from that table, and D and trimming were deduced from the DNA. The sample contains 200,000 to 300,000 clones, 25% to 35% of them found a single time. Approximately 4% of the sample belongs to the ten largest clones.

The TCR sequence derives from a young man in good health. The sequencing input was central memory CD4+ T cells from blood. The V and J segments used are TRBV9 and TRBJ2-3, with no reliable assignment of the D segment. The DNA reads TGTGCCAGCAGCGTAGGACGTACGCAGTATTTT. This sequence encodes CASSVGRTQYF.